The 12 T cell receptor beta chains in this list originate from one sample, sequenced in a study of somatic mutations in cytotoxic T cells in rheumatoid arthritis. Clones were sequenced by immunoSEQ multiplex PCR, and TCRdb holds only the in-frame ones, with some missing. The table has nearly 20,000 clones, roughly 82% seen once; the top ten hold roughly a tenth. The sequenced material came from CD8+ T cells sorted from blood. The receptors shown here come from a woman aged 50 to 60 in good health.

The genes are TRBV6-1 and TRBJ1-2; D possibly corresponds to TRBD1 (6 bases). CDR1 is MNHNS, CDR2 SASEGT, per germline. The V end lost 6 bases, the J end lost 4 bases, and 12 bases lay between the germline ends. The CDR3 consists of 13 residues. The chain's CDR3 is CASRTDRFYGYTF. In nucleotides, the CDR3 is TGTGCCAGCAGAACCGACAGGTTCTATGGCTACACCTTC.

This clone was counted a few times. V usage is TRBV4-3 and J usage is TRBJ2-7; 8 positions agree with TRBD2. The V and J ends lost 1 base and 2 bases, in that order; junction bases with no gene match: 4. Germline CDR1 LGHNA, CDR2 YSLEER. The CDR3 sequence is 15 residues long. In DNA form, the CDR3 reads TGCGCCAGCAGCCAAGGCGGGGGACTAGCCTACGAGCAGTACTTC. Protein sequence: CASSQGGGLAYEQYF.

The J gene is TRBJ1-2, the V gene TRBV6-5; 9 bases line up with TRBD1. V shed 6 bases and J 8 bases; nucleotides not matched to a gene: 7. Germline assignment: CDR1 MNHEY and CDR2 SVGAGI. This CDR3 is built from 13 residues. CDR3 sequence: CASSPQGAHGYTF. The CDR3 DNA reads as TGTGCCAGCAGCCCACAGGGGGCGCACGGCTACACCTTC.

The CDR3 sequence: CALIRGGSTDTQYF. DNA for the CDR3: TGTGCCTTAATCCGGGGGGGTAGCACAGATACGCAGTATTTT. This sequence joins TRBV2 and TRBJ2-3; TRBD2 matches 8 bases. V lost 11 bases, J lost 0 bases, and 7 bases stayed unmatched. CDR1 and CDR2 from the germline V gene are SNHLY and FYNNEI. CDR3 length: 14 residues. Complete variable domain (other parts from reference TRBV2 and TRBJ2-3): EPEVTQTPSHQVTQMGQEVILRCVPISNHLYFYWYRQILGQKVEFLVSFYNNEISEKSEIFDDQFSVERPDGSNFTLKIRSTKLEDSAMYFCALIRGGSTDTQYFGPGTRLTVL.

This sequence joins TRBV28 and TRBJ2-5; the match to TRBD1 covers 10 bases. The J segment lost 6 bases and the V segment lost 6 bases, leaving 10 bases of the junction unmatched. The germline V gene has CDR1 MDHEN and CDR2 SYDVKM. There are 15 residues in the CDR3. The CDR3, as DNA: TGTGCCAGCAGAGGAGACAGGGGGCGGATTCAGACCCAGTACTTC. Amino acids: CASRGDRGRIQTQYF. The complete variable domain, with remaining parts taken from reference TRBV28 and TRBJ2-5, reads DVKVTQSSRYLVKRTGEKVFLECVQDMDHENMFWYRQDPGLGLRLIYFSYDVKMKEKGDIPEGYSVSREKKERFSLILESASTNQTSMYLCASRGDRGRIQTQYFGPGTRLLVL.

The chain recombines TRBV2 with TRBJ1-2; D remains unclear. Germline CDR1 is SNHLY and CDR2 is FYNNEI. The CDR3 runs 17 residues. V was clipped by 4 bases and J by 0 bases, with 18 bases between them. The CDR3, as DNA: TGTGCCAGCAGTGGGCGGACGTCGGAACGAGCTAACTATGGCTACACCTTC. Its translation: CASSGRTSERANYGYTF. Combining the CDR3 with reference TRBV2 and TRBJ1-2 gives the whole variable domain EPEVTQTPSHQVTQMGQEVILRCVPISNHLYFYWYRQILGQKVEFLVSFYNNEISEKSEIFDDQFSVERPDGSNFTLKIRSTKLEDSAMYFCASSGRTSERANYGYTFGSGTRLTVV.

J is TRBJ2-1 and V is TRBV5-5; D is perhaps TRBD2 (6 bases). CDR1 and CDR2 from the germline V gene are SGHKS and YYEKEE (reference sequence). Trimming cost V 0 bases and J 8 bases, with 21 bases left between them. The CDR3 totals 17 residues. CDR3 sequence: CASSLGGVGGKVDEQFF. The CDR3 DNA is TGTGCCAGCAGCTTGGGGGGAGTGGGGGGTAAGGTCGATGAGCAGTTCTTC. Based on the CDR3 plus reference TRBV5-5 and TRBJ2-1, the full variable domain is DAGVTQSPTHLIKTRGQQVTLRCSPISGHKSVSWYQQVLGQGPQFIFQYYEKEERGRGNFPDRFSARQFPNYSSELNVNALLLGDSALYLCASSLGGVGGKVDEQFFGPGTRLTVL.

This sequence joins TRBV25-1 and TRBJ1-1, with D hard to call. The CDR3 consists of 11 residues. The germline gives CDR1 MGHDK, CDR2 SYGVNS. The ends were cut back, 8 bases at V and 11 bases at J, with 15 bases in the middle. The DNA for the CDR3 is TGTGCCAGCGGAAGCAGCCGGGCCGCTTTCTTT. Translated, it gives CASGSSRAAFF.

This rearrangement joins TRBV5-8 to TRBJ2-3, with TRBD2 matching 10 bases. The CDR3 spans 17 residues. Germline-derived CDR1 and CDR2 are SGHTS and YDEGEE. The junction had 12 bases not matched to a gene; V was cut back by 4 bases and J by 4 bases. CDR3 loop: CASSRTGGLAYPDTQYF. The CDR3 DNA is TGTGCCAGCAGCCGGACGGGGGGACTAGCGTATCCAGATACGCAGTATTTT. Supplemented by reference TRBV5-8 and TRBJ2-3, the full variable domain reads EAGVTQSPTHLIKTRGQQATLRCSPISGHTSVYWYQQALGLGLQFLLWYDEGEERNRGNFPPRFSGRQFPNYSSELNVNALELEDSALYLCASSRTGGLAYPDTQYFGPGTRLTVL.

This chain links TRBV7-9 with TRBJ2-1; D is unresolved. Germline assignment: CDR1 SEHNR and CDR2 FQNEAQ (reference sequence). This CDR3 region has 13 residues. V gave up 4 bases and J gave up 1 base, with 5 bases separating them. Written as DNA, the CDR3 is TGTGCCAGCAGCTCGAGTTCCTACAATGAGCAGTTCTTC. This gives the protein CASSSSSYNEQFF. Together with reference TRBV7-9 and TRBJ2-1, the CDR3 gives the full variable domain: DTGVSQNPRHKITKRGQNVTFRCDPISEHNRLYWYRQTLGQGPEFLTYFQNEAQLEKSRLLSDRFSAERPKGSFSTLEIQRTEQGDSAMYLCASSSSSYNEQFFGPGTRLTVL.

In this sample, this clone turned up once. The chain is built from TRBV27 and TRBJ2-1, with 8 bases lining up with TRBD2. The J segment lost 6 bases and the V segment lost 3 bases, leaving 7 bases of the junction unmatched. Germline values: CDR1 MNHEY, CDR2 SMNVEV (reference sequence). The CDR3 contains 15 residues. As DNA, the CDR3 is TGTGCCAGCAGTTTCCCCGGGGGGGCCCCCAATGAGCAGTTCTTC. Translating it yields CASSFPGGAPNEQFF.

The chain uses TRBV7-9 and TRBJ2-1, with D perhaps given as TRBD1 or TRBD2 (6 bases each). CDR3 size: 16 residues. Germline CDR1 is SEHNR and CDR2 is FQNEAQ (reference sequence). Trimming took 6 bases from V and 2 from J, leaving 17 bases between them. CDR3 bases: TGTGCCAGCAGTTCCGGGGGCGGGGCCACCTACAATGAGCAGTTCTTC. Its translation: CASSSGGGATYNEQFF.